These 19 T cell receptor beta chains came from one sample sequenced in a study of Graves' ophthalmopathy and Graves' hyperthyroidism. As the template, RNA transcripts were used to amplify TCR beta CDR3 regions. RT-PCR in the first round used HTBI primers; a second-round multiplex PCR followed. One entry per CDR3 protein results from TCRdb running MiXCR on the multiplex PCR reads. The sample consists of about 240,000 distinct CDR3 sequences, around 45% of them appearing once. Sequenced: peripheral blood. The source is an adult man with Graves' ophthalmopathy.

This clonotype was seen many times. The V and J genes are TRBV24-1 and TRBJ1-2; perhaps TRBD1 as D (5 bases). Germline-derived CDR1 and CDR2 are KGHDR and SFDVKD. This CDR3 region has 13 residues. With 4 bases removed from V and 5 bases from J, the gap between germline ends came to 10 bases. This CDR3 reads CATSDPRGYGYTF. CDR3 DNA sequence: TGTGCCACCAGTGACCCTCGGGGGTATGGCTACACCTTC.

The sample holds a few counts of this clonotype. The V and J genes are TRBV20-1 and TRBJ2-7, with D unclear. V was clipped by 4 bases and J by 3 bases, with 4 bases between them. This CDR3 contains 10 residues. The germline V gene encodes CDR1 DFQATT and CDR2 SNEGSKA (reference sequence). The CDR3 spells CSANNYEQYF. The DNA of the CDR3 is TGCAGTGCTAACAACTACGAGCAGTACTTC.

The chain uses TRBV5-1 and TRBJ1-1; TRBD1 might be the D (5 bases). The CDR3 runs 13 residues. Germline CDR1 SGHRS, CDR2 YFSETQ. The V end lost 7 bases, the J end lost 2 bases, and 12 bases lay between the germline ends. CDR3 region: CASSGDPNTEAFF. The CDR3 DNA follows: TGCGCCAGCTCCGGGGACCCCAACACTGAAGCTTTCTTT.

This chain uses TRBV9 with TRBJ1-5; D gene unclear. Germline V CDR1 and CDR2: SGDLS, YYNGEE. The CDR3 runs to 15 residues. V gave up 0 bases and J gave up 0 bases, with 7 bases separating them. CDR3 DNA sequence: TGTGCCAGCAGCGTAGGGGAGGGTAGCAATCAGCCCCAGCATTTT. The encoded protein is CASSVGEGSNQPQHF.

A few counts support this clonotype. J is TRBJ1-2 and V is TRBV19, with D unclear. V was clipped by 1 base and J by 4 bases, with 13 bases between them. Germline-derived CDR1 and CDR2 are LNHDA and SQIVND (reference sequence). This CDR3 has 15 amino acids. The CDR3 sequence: CASSIGAEAGYGYTF. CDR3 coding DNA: TGTGCCAGTAGTATAGGCGCAGAGGCAGGCTATGGCTACACCTTC. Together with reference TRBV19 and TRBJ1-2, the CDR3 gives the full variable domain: DGGITQSPKYLFRKEGQNVTLSCEQNLNHDAMYWYRQDPGQGLRLIYYSQIVNDFQKGDIAEGYSVSREKKESFPLTVTSAQKNPTAFYLCASSIGAEAGYGYTFGSGTRLTVV.

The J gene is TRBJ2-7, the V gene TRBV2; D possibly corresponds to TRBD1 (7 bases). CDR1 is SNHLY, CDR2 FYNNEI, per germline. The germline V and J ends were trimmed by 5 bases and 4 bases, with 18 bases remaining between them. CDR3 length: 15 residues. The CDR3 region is CASSSGGRGWYEQYF. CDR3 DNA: TGTGCCAGCAGTTCCGGGGGCAGGGGGTGGTACGAGCAGTACTTC.

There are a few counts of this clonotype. Written as DNA, the CDR3 is TGTGCCAGCAGGGGGACAGGGGGAGAGACCCAGTACTTC. Its translation: CASRGTGGETQYF. V usage is TRBV12-3 or TRBV12-4 and J usage is TRBJ2-5, with TRBD1 matching over 11 bases. The CDR3 extends over 13 amino acids. Trimming cost V 6 bases and J 4 bases; bases outside gene matches: 1.

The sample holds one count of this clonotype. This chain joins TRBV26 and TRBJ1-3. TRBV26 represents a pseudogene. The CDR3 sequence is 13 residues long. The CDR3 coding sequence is TGTGCCAGCAGTTGGGTCGTTGGAAACACCATATATTTT. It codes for CASSWVVGNTIYF.

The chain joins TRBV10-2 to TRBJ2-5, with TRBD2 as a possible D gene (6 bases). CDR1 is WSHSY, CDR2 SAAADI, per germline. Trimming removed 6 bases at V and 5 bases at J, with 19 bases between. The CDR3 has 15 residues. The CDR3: CASSPGTPREETQYF. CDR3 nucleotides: TGCGCCAGCAGCCCCGGGACTCCGCGAGAGGAGACCCAGTACTTC.

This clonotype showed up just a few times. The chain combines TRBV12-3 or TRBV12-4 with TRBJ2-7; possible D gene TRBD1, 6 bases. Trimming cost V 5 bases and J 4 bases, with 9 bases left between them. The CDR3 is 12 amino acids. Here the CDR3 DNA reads TGTGCCAGCAGTCCCAGGGGATACGAGCAGTACTTC. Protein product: CASSPRGYEQYF.

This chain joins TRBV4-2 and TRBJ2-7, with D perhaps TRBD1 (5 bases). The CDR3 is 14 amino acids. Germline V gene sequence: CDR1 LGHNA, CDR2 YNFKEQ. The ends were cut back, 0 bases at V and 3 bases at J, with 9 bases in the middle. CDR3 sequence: CASSQEVGHYEQYF. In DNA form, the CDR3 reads TGTGCCAGCAGCCAAGAAGTAGGACACTACGAGCAGTACTTC.

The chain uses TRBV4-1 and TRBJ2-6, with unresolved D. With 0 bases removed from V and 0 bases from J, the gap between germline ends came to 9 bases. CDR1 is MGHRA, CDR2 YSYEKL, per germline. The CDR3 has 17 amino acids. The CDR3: CASSQDVGLSGANVLTF. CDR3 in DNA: TGCGCCAGCAGCCAAGACGTAGGGCTCTCTGGGGCCAACGTCCTGACTTTC.

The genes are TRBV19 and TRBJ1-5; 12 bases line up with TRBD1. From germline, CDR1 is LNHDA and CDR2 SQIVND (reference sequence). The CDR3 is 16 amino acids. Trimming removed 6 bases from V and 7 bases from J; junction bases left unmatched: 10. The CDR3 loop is CASSRDRGQTGQPQHF. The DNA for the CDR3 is TGTGCCAGTAGCAGGGACAGGGGGCAAACGGGGCAGCCCCAGCATTTT.

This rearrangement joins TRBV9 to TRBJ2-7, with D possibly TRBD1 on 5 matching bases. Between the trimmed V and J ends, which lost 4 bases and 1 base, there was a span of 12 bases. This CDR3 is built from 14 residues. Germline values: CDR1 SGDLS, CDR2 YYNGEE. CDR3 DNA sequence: TGTGCCAGCAGCCCTCCGGACAATTCCTACGAGCAGTACTTC. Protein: CASSPPDNSYEQYF. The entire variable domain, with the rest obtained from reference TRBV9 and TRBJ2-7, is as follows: DSGVTQTPKHLITATGQRVTLRCSPRSGDLSVYWYQQSLDQGLQFLIQYYNGEERAKGNILERFSAQQFPDLHSELNLSSLELGDSALYFCASSPPDNSYEQYFGPGTRLTVT.

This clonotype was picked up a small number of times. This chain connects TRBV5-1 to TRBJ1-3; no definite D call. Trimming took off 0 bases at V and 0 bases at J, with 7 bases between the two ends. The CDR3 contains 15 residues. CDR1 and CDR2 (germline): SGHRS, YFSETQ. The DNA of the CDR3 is TGCGCCAGCAGCTTGGACGCCTTCTCTGGAAACACCATATATTTT. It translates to CASSLDAFSGNTIYF. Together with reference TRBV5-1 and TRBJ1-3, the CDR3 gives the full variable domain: KAGVTQTPRYLIKTRGQQVTLSCSPISGHRSVSWYQQTPGQGLQFLFEYFSETQRNKGNFPGRFSGRQFSNSRSEMNVSTLELGDSALYLCASSLDAFSGNTIYFGEGSWLTVV.

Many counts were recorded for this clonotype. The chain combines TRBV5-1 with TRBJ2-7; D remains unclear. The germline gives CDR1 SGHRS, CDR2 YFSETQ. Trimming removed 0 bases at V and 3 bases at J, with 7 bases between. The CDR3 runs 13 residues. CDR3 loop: CASSLAGHYEQYF. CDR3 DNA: TGCGCCAGCAGCTTGGCGGGCCACTACGAGCAGTACTTC.

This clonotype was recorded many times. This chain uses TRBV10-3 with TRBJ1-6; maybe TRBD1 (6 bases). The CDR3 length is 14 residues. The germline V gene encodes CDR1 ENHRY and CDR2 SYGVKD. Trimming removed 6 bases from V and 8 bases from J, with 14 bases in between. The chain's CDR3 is CAISPQGEDSPLHF. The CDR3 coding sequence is TGTGCCATCAGCCCACAGGGTGAGGATTCACCCCTCCACTTT.

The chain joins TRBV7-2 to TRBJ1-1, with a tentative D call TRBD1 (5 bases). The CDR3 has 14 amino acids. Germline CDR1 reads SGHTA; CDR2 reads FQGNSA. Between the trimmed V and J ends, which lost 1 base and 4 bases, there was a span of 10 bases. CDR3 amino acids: CASSLGPGPTEAFF. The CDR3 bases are TGTGCCAGCAGCTTAGGTCCAGGGCCCACTGAAGCTTTCTTT.

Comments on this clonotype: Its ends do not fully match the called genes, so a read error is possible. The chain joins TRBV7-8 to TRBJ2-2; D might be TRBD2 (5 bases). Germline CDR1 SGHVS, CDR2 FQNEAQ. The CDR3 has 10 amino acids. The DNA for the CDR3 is TGTGCCAGCGTTGACGGGGAGCTTTTTTTT. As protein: CASVDGELFF.